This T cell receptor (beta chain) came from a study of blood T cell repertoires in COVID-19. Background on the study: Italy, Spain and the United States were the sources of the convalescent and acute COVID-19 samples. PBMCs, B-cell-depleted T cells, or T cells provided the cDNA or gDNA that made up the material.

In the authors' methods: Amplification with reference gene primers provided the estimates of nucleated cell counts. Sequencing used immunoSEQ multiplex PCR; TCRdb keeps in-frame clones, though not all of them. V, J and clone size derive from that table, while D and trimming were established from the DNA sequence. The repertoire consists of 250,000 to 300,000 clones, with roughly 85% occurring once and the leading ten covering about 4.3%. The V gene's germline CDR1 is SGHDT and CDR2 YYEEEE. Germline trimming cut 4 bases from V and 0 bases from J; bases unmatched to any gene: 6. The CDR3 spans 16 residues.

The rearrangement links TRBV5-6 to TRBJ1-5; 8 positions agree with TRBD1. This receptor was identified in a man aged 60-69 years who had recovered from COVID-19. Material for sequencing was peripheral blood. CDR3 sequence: CASSGDRGLSNQPQHF. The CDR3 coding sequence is TGTGCCAGCAGCGGTGACAGGGGTCTTAGCAATCAGCCCCAGCATTTT.